One and the same sample provided the 12 T cell receptor beta chains below, sequenced in a study of T cell responses to AZD1222 COVID-19 vaccine (dated by TCRdb to the early 2020s). The library was prepared using the immunoSEQ multiplex PCR assay. Not all clones reach the TCRdb copy of this immuneACCESS table, which keeps in-frame sequences only. Checked studies attribute under half of the gap to unresolved V genes and leave the rest unexplained. This sample is represented by more than 70,000 clones; 70% to 90% of them were singletons. The ten largest account for 1.5% of the sample. What the time point label conveys for this sample: baseline before first vaccination. This sample comprised peripheral blood, obtained on day 0 of AZD1222 vaccination. The receptors here all came from an adult in good health.

This clone was counted a few times. The CDR3 region is CASSKGQGNYGYTF. CDR3 DNA: TGTGCCAGCAGTAAGGGACAGGGGAACTATGGCTACACCTTC. The chain is built from TRBV6-6 and TRBJ1-2; the match to TRBD1 covers 10 bases. CDR3 length: 14 amino acids. Germline V CDR1 and CDR2: MNHNY, SVGAGI (reference sequence). The ends lost 5 bases at V and 2 bases at J; junction bases unmatched: 2.

This sequence joins TRBV21-1 and TRBJ2-3; the table gives TRBD1 as D, unverified against the DNA. TRBV21-1 is tagged as a pseudogene. The CDR3 has 18 residues. The DNA for the CDR3 is TGTGCCAGCAGCATCTCAAAAATGACAGGAACTCGCACAGATACGCAGTATTTT. Protein sequence: CASSISKMTGTRTDTQYF.

The chain is built from TRBV30 and TRBJ1-4; D not resolved. V lost 0 bases and J lost 8, with 7 bases in between. The CDR3 consists of 12 residues. The germline CDR1 and CDR2 sequences are GTSNPN and SVGIG (reference sequence). The CDR3 loop reads CAWSVPGEKLFF. CDR3 DNA: TGTGCCTGGAGTGTACCAGGAGAAAAACTGTTTTTT.

The rearrangement uses TRBV2 and TRBJ2-7, with 7 bases matching TRBD1. V lost 7 bases to trimming and J lost 4 bases; unmatched junction nucleotides: 10. Germline V gives CDR1 SNHLY, CDR2 FYNNEI. CDR3 length: 14 residues. The CDR3 region is CASMPGQPPYEQYF. CDR3 in DNA: TGTGCCAGCATGCCGGGACAGCCACCTTACGAGCAGTACTTC.

In this sample, this clone turned up once. This rearrangement joins TRBV6-5 to TRBJ1-5, with 7 bases that match TRBD1. Per the germline V gene, CDR1 is MNHEY and CDR2 is SVGAGI. The V and J ends lost 6 bases and 3 bases, in that order; junction bases with no gene match: 2. The CDR3 extends over 13 amino acids. The DNA of the CDR3 is TGTGCCAGCAGGGGACAGTACAATCAGCCCCAGCATTTT. This sequence encodes CASRGQYNQPQHF.

V and J are TRBV7-2 and TRBJ1-2, with D unclear. Germline V lookup: CDR1 SGHTA, CDR2 FQGNSA. V was cut by 4 bases and J by 0 bases, with 12 bases left in between. The CDR3 contains 15 residues. The CDR3 bases are TGTGCCAGCAGCTCGTCGGCAGTGTCTAACTATGGCTACACCTTC. Its protein product is CASSSSAVSNYGYTF.

The chain combines TRBV7-9 with TRBJ2-1, with D perhaps TRBD2 (7 bases). The CDR3 has 15 residues. V lost 5 bases to trimming and J lost 5 bases, with 16 bases between them. CDR1 is SEHNR, CDR2 FQNEAQ, per germline (reference sequence). The CDR3 nucleotides are TGTGCCAGCAGCCCACAGGGACTACAACACAATGAGCAGTTCTTC. Translated: CASSPQGLQHNEQFF. Combining the CDR3 with reference TRBV7-9 and TRBJ2-1 gives the whole variable domain DTGVSQNPRHKITKRGQNVTFRCDPISEHNRLYWYRQTLGQGPEFLTYFQNEAQLEKSRLLSDRFSAERPKGSFSTLEIQRTEQGDSAMYLCASSPQGLQHNEQFFGPGTRLTVL.

The rearrangement uses TRBV19 and TRBJ1-5; the D gene is possibly TRBD1 (6 bases). This CDR3 has 15 amino acids. Per the germline V gene, CDR1 is LNHDA and CDR2 is SQIVND (reference sequence). The V and J ends lost 5 bases and 7 bases respectively, with 18 bases between them. DNA of the CDR3: TGTGCCAGTAGTGCCCGACAGGCACCTAAGCAGCCCCAGCATTTT. It translates to CASSARQAPKQPQHF. Supplemented by reference TRBV19 and TRBJ1-5, the full variable domain reads DGGITQSPKYLFRKEGQNVTLSCEQNLNHDAMYWYRQDPGQGLRLIYYSQIVNDFQKGDIAEGYSVSREKKESFPLTVTSAQKNPTAFYLCASSARQAPKQPQHFGDGTRLSIL.

In its sample, this clone was seen once. The chain uses TRBV20-1 and TRBJ1-5; D unclear. V was cut by 3 bases and J by 3 bases, with 12 bases left in between. This CDR3 comprises 14 residues. The germline gives CDR1 DFQATT, CDR2 SNEGSKA (reference sequence). This CDR3 reads CSASSDQPNQPQHF. CDR3 nucleotides: TGCAGTGCTAGTTCCGATCAGCCCAATCAGCCCCAGCATTTT.

The chain carries TRBV19 and TRBJ2-2, with TRBD2 identical over 8 bases. The CDR3 loop spans 16 amino acids. Unmatched junction bases numbered 8, after V lost 7 bases and J lost 1 base. The germline V gene encodes CDR1 LNHDA and CDR2 SQIVND (reference sequence). The chain's CDR3 is CASILAAGGNTGELFF. CDR3 in DNA: TGTGCCAGTATACTAGCGGCCGGCGGGAACACCGGGGAGCTGTTTTTT.

This clone is a singleton in its sample. This chain uses TRBV3-1 (or the pseudogene TRBV3-2) with TRBJ1-1; 9 positions match TRBD1. Losses at the gene ends were 1 base for V and 10 bases for J; bases not matched to a gene: 4. Germline V gene data show CDR1 as LGHDT and CDR2 as YNNKEL (reference sequence). The CDR3 has 13 residues. CDR3 bases: TGTGCCAGCAGCCAAGGCGGGACAGGGAGAGCTTTCTTT. Translation gives CASSQGGTGRAFF.

The table lists this clone with a count of one. This sequence joins TRBV5-1 and TRBJ2-7; TRBD1 matches 7 bases. The V segment lost 0 bases and the J segment 3 bases; nucleotides outside the gene matches: 15. Germline V CDR1 and CDR2: SGHRS, YFSETQ. This CDR3 comprises 18 residues. This chain's CDR3 is CASSLGPLRQGSVYEQYF. The CDR3 bases are TGCGCCAGCAGCTTGGGTCCCCTAAGACAGGGCTCGGTCTACGAGCAGTACTTC.